This passage covers 2 T cell receptor beta chains from one sample sequenced in a study of blood T cells in healthy people across ages. A second PCR, run for roughly 7 to 11 cycles, used a sample-barcoded 5' primer plus a J-beta primer mix. TCRdb reanalysed the 5' RACE reads using MiXCR and keeps one entry per CDR3 protein. The table has some 760,000 distinct CDR3 sequences, around 25% seen once. This same sample was also taken into another study, of T cells of mothers and their children.

Sequenced sample: blood. The receptors originated from a boy between 10 and 17 years old in good health.

CDR3 nucleotide sequence: TGCGCCAGCAGCCAAGATCCGGGAGCTCAAGAGACCCAGTACTTC. Residues: CASSQDPGAQETQYF. V and J are TRBV4-3 and TRBJ2-5; possibly TRBD2 for D (6 bases). This CDR3 has 15 residues. CDR1 is LGHNA and CDR2 is YSLEER in the germline V gene. The V end was cut by 0 bases, the J end by 2 bases, with 10 bases between.

J is TRBJ2-1 and V is TRBV20-1; tentatively, D is TRBD1 or TRBD2 (6 bases each). Germline values: CDR1 DFQATT, CDR2 SNEGSKA (reference sequence). The CDR3 contains 15 residues. V lost 5 bases and J lost 5, with 19 bases in between. As DNA, the CDR3 is TGCAGTGCTGAGGACGCGGACAGCGGGCACAATGAGCAGTTCTTC. Amino acid sequence: CSAEDADSGHNEQFF.